Each of the 14 T cell receptor beta chains below was sequenced from the same sample in a study of OX40 agonist ivuxolimab in advanced cancers. Data came from immunoSEQ multiplex PCR; TCRdb stores just in-frame clones and leaves some out. The table has just under 95,000 clones, roughly 91% seen once. The sample here was CD4+ or CD8+ T cells sorted from blood, taken in a trial of the OX40 agonist ivuxolimab. The source of these receptors is an adult with an advanced solid tumor such as melanoma, head and neck, liver or kidney cancer.

The V gene is TRBV5-1, the J gene TRBJ2-5; TRBD1 matches at 12 bases. J was trimmed by 6 bases and V by 2 bases; bases with no gene match: 5. This CDR3 is built from 15 residues. Germline lookup yields CDR1 SGHRS and CDR2 YFSETQ. CDR3 in DNA: TGCGCCAGCAGCTTCGGGACAGGGGGCGAAAAGACCCAGTACTTC. Amino acid sequence: CASSFGTGGEKTQYF.

The chain carries TRBV19 and TRBJ1-4, with D possibly being TRBD1 (5 bases). This CDR3 is 12 amino acids long. The germline V and J ends were trimmed by 6 bases and 8 bases, with 10 bases remaining between them. Per the germline V gene, CDR1 is LNHDA and CDR2 is SQIVND (reference sequence). This CDR3 reads CASRRDGEKLFF. The CDR3 bases are TGTGCCAGTAGGAGGGACGGCGAAAAACTGTTTTTT.

The genes are TRBV7-2 and TRBJ1-2; 7 bases agree with TRBD1. Germline CDR1 reads SGHTA; CDR2 reads FQGNSA. V lost 4 bases to trimming and J lost 6 bases; unmatched junction nucleotides: 8. The CDR3 totals 14 residues. Here the CDR3 reads CASSSGGQANGYTF. The CDR3 DNA sequence: TGTGCCAGCAGCTCAGGAGGACAGGCTAATGGCTACACCTTC.

V and J are TRBV7-8 and TRBJ2-2, with 10 bases matching TRBD2. Trimming took 5 bases from V and 0 from J; bases not matched to a gene: 9. CDR3 length equals 18 residues. CDR1 and CDR2 from the germline V gene are SGHVS and FQNEAQ. The CDR3 here is CASSPRAAGGPNTGELFF. The CDR3 bases are TGTGCCAGCAGCCCCCGGGCAGCGGGGGGGCCGAACACCGGGGAGCTGTTTTTT. The variable domain in full, completed from reference TRBV7-8 and TRBJ2-2, reads GAGVSQSPRYKVAKRGQDVALRCDPISGHVSLFWYQQALGQGPEFLTYFQNEAQLDKSGLPSDRFFAERPEGSVSTLKIQRTQQEDSAVYLCASSPRAAGGPNTGELFFGEGSRLTVL.

V gene TRBV5-1 combines with J gene TRBJ2-7; maybe TRBD1 (6 bases). This CDR3 comprises 14 residues. Germline V lookup: CDR1 SGHRS, CDR2 YFSETQ. Trimming shortened V by 3 bases and J by 5 bases, and 15 bases separated the two germline ends. The DNA of the CDR3 is TGCGCCAGCAGCTCGTCCAGGGGTGGAAACGAGCAGTACTTC. Protein: CASSSSRGGNEQYF.

This chain links TRBV18 with TRBJ1-5; no clear D gene. The germline V gene encodes CDR1 KGHSH and CDR2 LQKENI. The V end lost 6 bases, the J end lost 9 bases, and 15 bases lay between the germline ends. The CDR3 loop spans 13 amino acids. The CDR3 region has the DNA TGTGCCAGCTCCCCTGGCCATTCTGGGCCCCAGCATTTT. It translates to CASSPGHSGPQHF.

The chain combines TRBV7-8 with TRBJ2-7; TRBD2 might be the D (7 bases). Germline values: CDR1 SGHVS, CDR2 FQNEAQ. Deletions cut 5 bases from V and 3 bases from J, with 17 bases between. There are 15 residues in the CDR3. CDR3 protein: CASSQGTRGVYEQYF. CDR3 bases: TGTGCCAGCAGCCAGGGGACCCGGGGGGTCTACGAGCAGTACTTC.

The gene calls are TRBV18 and TRBJ2-1, with TRBD2 matching over 12 bases. The CDR3 sequence is 13 residues long. Germline V gene sequence: CDR1 KGHSH, CDR2 LQKENI. Germline trimming cut 6 bases from V and 9 bases from J; bases unmatched to any gene: 3. The chain's CDR3 is CASSPGLAGEQFF. CDR3 nucleotides: TGTGCCAGCTCTCCGGGACTAGCGGGTGAGCAGTTCTTC.

This chain links TRBV29-1 with TRBJ1-2; D is perhaps TRBD1 (5 bases). V lost 0 bases and J 6 bases, leaving 14 bases between the germline ends. The CDR3 is 14 residues long. Germline CDR1 is SQVTM and CDR2 is ANQGSEA. In nucleotides, the CDR3 is TGCAGCGTTGAAGAGATGGGGGGTTTTGATGGCTACACCTTC. Amino acids: CSVEEMGGFDGYTF.

J is TRBJ1-5 and V is TRBV6-5; possibly TRBD1 for D (5 bases). V was cut by 6 bases and J by 2 bases, with 14 bases left in between. The CDR3 covers 15 residues. Germline CDR1 and CDR2: MNHEY and SVGAGI. CDR3 protein: CASRPGTVGNQPQHF. The CDR3 DNA follows: TGTGCCAGCAGGCCTGGGACGGTCGGCAATCAGCCCCAGCATTTT.

The genes are TRBV7-9 and TRBJ2-5; D call uncertain. The J call may be faulty, since TRBJ2-7 better matches the DNA end. Germline V lookup: CDR1 SEHNR, CDR2 FQNEAQ (reference sequence). This CDR3 spans 13 amino acids. In nucleotides, the CDR3 is TGTGCCAGCAGCTTAAGTGTGGATTACGAGCAGTACTTC. It codes for CASSLSVDYEQYF.

V is TRBV7-9 and J is TRBJ1-1; 7 bases are a match to TRBD1. This CDR3 region has 12 residues. Germline lookup yields CDR1 SEHNR and CDR2 FQNEAQ (reference sequence). The junction had 6 bases not matched to a gene; V was cut back by 5 bases and J by 9 bases. The CDR3 nucleotides read TGTGCCAGCAGCCCACGACAGGGTCAAGCTTTCTTT. Translated: CASSPRQGQAFF.

The gene calls are TRBV5-1 and TRBJ1-1, with D uncertain. The V gene's germline CDR1 is SGHRS and CDR2 YFSETQ. The CDR3 has 14 residues. Trimming took 6 bases from V and 2 from J, leaving 14 bases between them. CDR3 residues: CASTAPGKNTEAFF. The CDR3 nucleotides are TGCGCCAGCACCGCCCCGGGGAAAAACACTGAAGCTTTCTTT.

This chain joins TRBV5-6 and TRBJ1-2, with a weak D call TRBD1 (5 bases). Germline V gene sequence: CDR1 SGHDT, CDR2 YYEEEE. The V end was cut by 0 bases, the J end by 8 bases, with 11 bases between. The CDR3 has 13 residues. CDR3 bases: TGTGCCAGCAGCTTGGAACGGGACCGAGGCTACACCTTC. It specifies CASSLERDRGYTF.